The 6 T cell receptor beta chains presented below share a single source sample, sequenced in a study of cytomegalovirus exposure and HLA in healthy donors. PCR was performed using 60 Vbeta and 13 Jbeta primers. TCRdb's table, derived via immunoSEQ multiplex PCR, lists solely in-frame clones and lacks some. The sample shows 150,000 to 200,000 clones, 70% to 90% of them seen only once. The sequencing sample was made of PBMCs. The receptor source for this set is a young man in good health and CMV-seropositive.

The rearrangement links TRBV5-6 to TRBJ1-5; TRBD1 matches 7 bases. V was pared by 2 bases and J by 3 bases, with 5 bases of the junction left unmatched. CDR3 length: 15 amino acids. Germline V gene lookup returns CDR1 SGHDT and CDR2 YYEEEE. CDR3 coding DNA: TGTGCCAGCAGCTTCGGTCAGGGGGACAATCAGCCCCAGCATTTT. Amino acids: CASSFGQGDNQPQHF.

V gene TRBV6-5 combines with J gene TRBJ2-2, with 7 bases lining up with TRBD1. V lost 6 bases to trimming and J lost 2 bases; unmatched junction nucleotides: 6. Germline V lookup: CDR1 MNHEY, CDR2 SVGAGI. CDR3 length equals 15 residues. This CDR3 is CASRTGTVNTGELFF. The CDR3 DNA follows: TGTGCCAGCAGGACAGGGACGGTAAACACCGGGGAGCTGTTTTTT.

The chain employs TRBV7-2 and TRBJ2-3; TRBD2 aligns across 8 bases. The length of the CDR3 is 17 residues. Per the germline V gene, CDR1 is SGHTA and CDR2 is FQGNSA. Trimming cost V 7 bases and J 0 bases; bases outside gene matches: 12. The CDR3: CASTFNVLAESTDTQYF. CDR3 DNA: TGTGCCAGCACTTTTAACGTACTAGCGGAGAGCACAGATACGCAGTATTTT.

The rearrangement joins TRBV4-1 to TRBJ2-7; 11 nucleotides line up with TRBD2. The V segment lost 2 bases and the J segment 0 bases; nucleotides outside the gene matches: 0. The CDR3 is 15 amino acids. Germline V gene sequence: CDR1 MGHRA, CDR2 YSYEKL. CDR3 nucleotide sequence: TGCGCCAGCAGCCAAACTAGCGGGAGCTCCTACGAGCAGTACTTC. It yields the protein CASSQTSGSSYEQYF.

The rearrangement links TRBV2 to TRBJ2-4, with D maybe TRBD2 (6 bases). The V end was cut by 10 bases, the J end by 5 bases, with 12 bases between. The CDR3 is 12 amino acids. The germline gives CDR1 SNHLY, CDR2 FYNNEI. The CDR3 reads CATGTPQNIQYF. For the CDR3, the DNA is TGTGCCACCGGGACTCCTCAAAACATTCAGTACTTC.

The rearrangement joins TRBV7-9 to TRBJ2-1; 12 bases map to TRBD2. V lost 4 bases and J lost 6; bases outside the gene matches: 4. Germline lookup yields CDR1 SEHNR and CDR2 FQNEAQ (reference sequence). This CDR3 is 15 amino acids long. CDR3 sequence reads: CASSSSGGAFNEQFF. CDR3 nucleotide sequence: TGTGCCAGCAGCTCTAGCGGGGGGGCCTTCAATGAGCAGTTCTTC.